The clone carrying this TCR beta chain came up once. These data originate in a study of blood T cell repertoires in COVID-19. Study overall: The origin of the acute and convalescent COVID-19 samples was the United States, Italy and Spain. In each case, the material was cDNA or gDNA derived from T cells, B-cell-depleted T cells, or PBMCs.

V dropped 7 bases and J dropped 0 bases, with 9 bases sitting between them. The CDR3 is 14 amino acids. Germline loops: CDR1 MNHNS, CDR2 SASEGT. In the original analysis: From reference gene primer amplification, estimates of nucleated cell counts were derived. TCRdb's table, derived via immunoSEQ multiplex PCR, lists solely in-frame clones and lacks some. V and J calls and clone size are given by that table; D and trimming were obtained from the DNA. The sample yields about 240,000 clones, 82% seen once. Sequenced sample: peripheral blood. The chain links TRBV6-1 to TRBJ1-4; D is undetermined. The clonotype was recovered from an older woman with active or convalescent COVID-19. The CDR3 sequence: CASIREATNEKLFF. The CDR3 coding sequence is TGTGCCAGCATTCGGGAGGCAACTAATGAAAAACTGTTTTTT.